These 21 T cell receptor beta chains were sequenced from one sample in a study of PD-1 blockade in classical Hodgkin lymphoma (dated by TCRdb to between 2020 and 2021). The receptor library was made with the immunoSEQ multiplex PCR assay. The table comes from immuneACCESS by way of TCRdb, which keeps in-frame sequences with V and J called. Part of the clones is missing from these tables; in studies checked, under half for an unresolved V gene and the rest for unknown reasons. For this sample there are roughly 81,000 clones; over 90% appear just once. The leading ten clones occupy over 2% of the sample. This sample's time point label indicates: cycle 2 day 1 (C2D1) of nivolumab. Every trial patient had relapsed after autologous stem cell transplantation, and cohorts A, B and C differed in prior brentuximab vedotin exposure. Material: peripheral blood mononuclear cells (PBMCs), obtained before the second cycle of nivolumab. These TCRs come from a human donor with classical Hodgkin lymphoma.

V is TRBV6-6 and J is TRBJ1-1; D remains unclear. The V end was cut by 0 bases, the J end by 0 bases, with 11 bases between. This CDR3 contains 16 residues. Germline V CDR1 and CDR2: MNHNY, SVGAGI (reference sequence). The CDR3, as DNA: TGTGCCAGCAGTTACTCGAGGGAGGCCATGAACACTGAAGCTTTCTTT. Encoded protein: CASSYSREAMNTEAFF.

The chain is built from TRBV6-1 and TRBJ1-2; TRBD1 might be the D (6 bases). The CDR3 is 15 amino acids. V was trimmed by 5 bases and J by 7 bases, leaving 20 bases between them. The germline CDR1 and CDR2 sequences are MNHNS and SASEGT. The CDR3 loop is CASSPTGNISPGYTF. In DNA form, the CDR3 reads TGTGCCAGCAGTCCAACAGGGAACATTTCTCCTGGCTACACCTTC.

This clone appeared once. J is TRBJ2-7 and V is TRBV9, with D perhaps TRBD2 (6 bases). The CDR3 length is 14 residues. The V end lost 3 bases, the J end lost 2 bases, and 12 bases lay between the germline ends. Per germline, CDR1 SGDLS and CDR2 YYNGEE. The CDR3 protein is CASSAGTSTYEQYF. CDR3 in DNA: TGTGCCAGCAGCGCCGGGACTTCCACCTACGAGCAGTACTTC.

V usage is TRBV6-1 and J usage is TRBJ1-1; 7 nucleotides agree with TRBD1. Unmatched junction bases numbered 11, after V lost 3 bases and J lost 10 bases. Germline-derived CDR1 and CDR2 are MNHNS and SASEGT. The CDR3 totals 14 residues. The CDR3 DNA reads as TGTGCCAGCAGTGAGGGGGTGGACAGGAGAGGAGCTTTCTTT. Encoded protein: CASSEGVDRRGAFF.

On this clone itself: At one boundary the junction diverges from the germline segment, which might be a read error. The V gene is TRBV7-7, the J gene TRBJ1-1; D unresolved. Germline V lookup: CDR1 SSHAT, CDR2 FNYEAQ (reference sequence). The CDR3 totals 17 residues. Here the CDR3 reads CASSLGPRGTGNTEAFF. CDR3 nucleotides: TGTGCTAGCAGCTTAGGCCCTCGAGGAACCGGGAACACTGAAGCTTTCTTT.

This clone was seen a single time. This sequence joins TRBV6-6 and TRBJ1-2; D gene ambiguous. Trimming took 2 bases from V and 7 from J, leaving 14 bases between them. The CDR3 has 14 amino acids. Per germline, CDR1 MNHNY and CDR2 SVGAGI (reference sequence). CDR3 nucleotide sequence: TGTGCCAGCAGTTACAGGGCAGCCGGGAGTGGCTACACCTTC. Its protein is CASSYRAAGSGYTF.

This chain joins TRBV11-2 and TRBJ1-1; D is uncertain. Trimming left V 0 bases short and J 6 bases short, with 11 bases between. From germline, CDR1 is SGHAT and CDR2 FQNNGV. The CDR3 length is 14 residues. The DNA of the CDR3 is TGTGCCAGCAGCTTAGAACCAATTGGCGCTGAAGCTTTCTTT. This gives the protein CASSLEPIGAEAFF.

This sequence joins TRBV19 and TRBJ1-2, with 7 bases identical to TRBD1. The CDR3 has 15 residues. V lost 3 bases and J lost 4; bases outside the gene matches: 8. Germline CDR1 LNHDA, CDR2 SQIVND (reference sequence). The CDR3 nucleotides are TGTGCCAGTAGTATTTCGCCCAGGGGGGGCTATGGCTACACCTTC. Translated: CASSISPRGGYGYTF.

The chain combines TRBV29-1 with TRBJ1-2, with D possibly being TRBD1 (5 bases). The CDR3 loop spans 12 amino acids. CDR1 and CDR2 (germline): SQVTM, ANQGSEA. V was cut by 4 bases and J by 8 bases, with 14 bases left in between. CDR3 residues: CSVASGTAGYTF. CDR3 nucleotides: TGCAGCGTTGCGTCGGGGACGGCGGGCTACACCTTC.

This clone was detected only once. The chain joins TRBV9 to TRBJ2-2; no firm D call. This CDR3 is 12 amino acids long. Germline-derived CDR1 and CDR2 are SGDLS and YYNGEE. Trimming cost V 0 bases and J 7 bases, with 4 bases left between them. The CDR3 loop is CASSVEGGELFF. In DNA form, the CDR3 reads TGTGCCAGCAGCGTAGAAGGCGGGGAGCTGTTTTTT. Based on the CDR3 plus reference TRBV9 and TRBJ2-2, the full variable domain is DSGVTQTPKHLITATGQRVTLRCSPRSGDLSVYWYQQSLDQGLQFLIQYYNGEERAKGNILERFSAQQFPDLHSELNLSSLELGDSALYFCASSVEGGELFFGEGSRLTVL.

This clone has more than one count but fewer than ten. V and J are TRBV28 and TRBJ1-1; D remains ambiguous. This CDR3 is 12 amino acids long. From germline, CDR1 is MDHEN and CDR2 SYDVKM. V gave up 6 bases and J gave up 10 bases, with 15 bases separating them. CDR3 loop: CASRPLLGRAFF. The DNA for the CDR3 is TGTGCCAGCAGGCCCCTCCTTGGCCGAGCTTTCTTT.

V and J are TRBV6-5 and TRBJ2-5; 9 bases line up with TRBD2. The V segment lost 6 bases and the J segment 6 bases; nucleotides outside the gene matches: 11. Germline V gives CDR1 MNHEY, CDR2 SVGAGI. CDR3 length: 15 amino acids. CDR3 residues: CASSDSGRSGKTQYF. CDR3 nucleotide sequence: TGTGCCAGCAGCGATAGCGGGAGAAGCGGAAAGACCCAGTACTTC.

The chain couples TRBV7-9 to TRBJ2-7, with 10 nucleotides matching TRBD1. V lost 4 bases and J lost 3; bases outside the gene matches: 3. Germline CDR1 and CDR2: SEHNR and FQNEAQ (reference sequence). The CDR3 sequence is 14 residues long. The CDR3 is CASSSGTGDYEQYF. The CDR3 DNA reads TGTGCCAGCAGCTCCGGGACAGGGGACTACGAGCAGTACTTC. The whole variable domain, remainder taken from reference TRBV7-9 and TRBJ2-7, is DTGVSQNPRHKITKRGQNVTFRCDPISEHNRLYWYRQTLGQGPEFLTYFQNEAQLEKSRLLSDRFSAERPKGSFSTLEIQRTEQGDSAMYLCASSSGTGDYEQYFGPGTRLTVT.

The table lists this clone with a few counts. The J gene is TRBJ2-3, the V gene TRBV27, with D unresolved. The ends were cut back, 3 bases at V and 5 bases at J, with 3 bases in the middle. CDR1 and CDR2 (germline): MNHEY, SMNVEV (reference sequence). The CDR3 has 11 amino acids. The CDR3 region has the DNA TGTGCCAGCAGTTTGGGAGATACGCAGTATTTT. This sequence encodes CASSLGDTQYF.

The chain recombines TRBV6-1 with TRBJ2-2; no reliable D call. V shed 4 bases and J shed 5 bases, with 14 bases lying between them. Germline-derived CDR1 and CDR2 are MNHNS and SASEGT. CDR3 length: 15 residues. As DNA, the CDR3 is TGTGCCAGCAGTGTCATACAGTACCCGACCGGGGAGCTGTTTTTT. Amino acids: CASSVIQYPTGELFF.

This chain links TRBV5-1 with TRBJ2-3; D call uncertain. CDR1 is SGHRS, CDR2 YFSETQ, per germline. V was shortened by 5 bases and J by 4 bases, with 8 bases between the two germline ends. The CDR3 contains 12 residues. CDR3 region: CASSPGADTQYF. The CDR3 region has the DNA TGCGCCAGCAGTCCTGGAGCAGATACGCAGTATTTT.

This chain uses TRBV11-2 with TRBJ2-1; maybe TRBD1 (6 bases). V was clipped by 2 bases and J by 9 bases, with 11 bases between them. In germline, CDR1 is SGHAT, CDR2 FQNNGV. The CDR3 runs to 13 residues. DNA of the CDR3: TGTGCCAGCAGCTTACAGGGGCCCAGTGAGCAGTTCTTC. This translates into CASSLQGPSEQFF.

V usage is TRBV5-1 and J usage is TRBJ2-4, with 13 bases that match TRBD2. Germline trimming cut 5 bases from V and 1 base from J; bases unmatched to any gene: 15. Germline-derived CDR1 and CDR2 are SGHRS and YFSETQ. CDR3 size: 20 residues. CDR3 sequence: CASSSVPGLAGQRAKNIQYF. The DNA for the CDR3 is TGCGCCAGCAGTTCTGTCCCGGGACTAGCGGGACAGAGGGCCAAAAACATTCAGTACTTC.

The chain combines TRBV27 with TRBJ1-1; D gene unclear. V was pared by 6 bases and J by 4 bases, with 12 bases between. CDR3 length equals 13 residues. Germline lookup yields CDR1 MNHEY and CDR2 SMNVEV (reference sequence). Here the CDR3 DNA reads TGTGCCAGCAGCCGAACCATAGGCACTGAAGCTTTCTTT. Residues: CASSRTIGTEAFF.

J is TRBJ2-1 and V is TRBV28; 7 bases are shared with TRBD1. This CDR3 has 13 residues. Per the germline V gene, CDR1 is MDHEN and CDR2 is SYDVKM. Trimming took 5 bases from V and 12 from J; bases not matched to a gene: 10. The CDR3 loop is CASSLLQGVGQFF. In DNA form, the CDR3 reads TGTGCCAGCAGTCTCCTCCAGGGGGTAGGGCAGTTCTTC.

The gene calls are TRBV27 and TRBJ2-5; 10 bases map to TRBD2. Trimming removed 5 bases from V and 2 bases from J; junction bases left unmatched: 8. CDR1 and CDR2 (germline): MNHEY, SMNVEV (reference sequence). The CDR3 is 16 residues long. CDR3 protein: CASSKPGTSVQETQYF. The CDR3 region has the DNA TGTGCCAGCAGTAAACCCGGGACTAGCGTTCAAGAGACCCAGTACTTC.